This T cell receptor beta chain appears in the sequencing data of a study of T cells in Graves' hyperthyroidism and ophthalmopathy. About the study: Prior to any treatment, at the point of initial diagnosis, peripheral blood was collected. Study-wide points: The blood repertoire included most of the expanded thyroid clonotypes above 0.001.

TCR beta CDR3 sequences were amplified from RNA transcripts. RT-PCR in the first round (using the HTBI primer set) targeted the TCR CDR3. Using its own MiXCR run on the multiplex PCR reads, TCRdb lists one record per CDR3 protein. Of approximately 600,000 distinct CDR3 sequences in the sample, around 15% were seen once. Comment on this clonotype: Its target is not known.

PBMCs were obtained from approximately 10 ml fresh peripheral blood. Trimming took 3 bases from V and 0 from J, leaving 12 bases between them. Looked up from germline, CDR1 is LGHDT and CDR2 is YNNKEL (reference sequence). CDR3 size: 16 residues. The chain is built from TRBV3-1 and TRBJ2-4, with a weak D call TRBD2 (7 bases). Sequencing input: blood. This TCR was recovered from a woman in her twenties or thirties with Graves' hyperthyroidism. The CDR3, as DNA: TGTGCCAGCAGCCATCCGGGGGGACAAGCCAAAAACATTCAGTACTTC. Its translation: CASSHPGGQAKNIQYF.